This T cell receptor (beta chain) originates from a study of CD8 T cells in ankylosing spondylitis. Study-level points and caveats: A TCR beta motif of about eight highly homologous variants seemed to mark ankylosing spondylitis blood.

Each CDR3 protein gets one entry after TCRdb re-called the 5' RACE reads with MiXCR. The data show approximately 500,000 distinct CDR3 sequences, 9.5% to 15% seen once. Turning to this clonotype: Antigen specificity is unknown.

The material sequenced was blood, either unsorted or a sorted T cell fraction (not recorded which). The clonotype originates from a male donor with ankylosing spondylitis.

Here the CDR3 DNA reads TGTGCCAGCGGCAAACAGGGCTCTGGGGCCAACGTCCTGACTTTC. Protein sequence: CASGKQGSGANVLTF. The chain is built from TRBV21-1 and TRBJ2-6. TRBV21-1 has pseudogene status. This CDR3 is built from 15 residues.